What follows is one T cell receptor beta chain and its context. Assignment of participants to cohorts was predicated upon participant-reported clinical history. This sample is part of a study of blood T cell repertoires in COVID-19. The assay was immunoSEQ multiplex PCR, and TCRdb's table has in-frame clones only and misses some. This table holds a few hundred thousand clones, 90% found once. The CDR3 loop spans 20 amino acids. The chain employs TRBV21-1 and TRBJ1-2; TRBD1, the table's D call, was not compared with the DNA. TRBV21-1 has pseudogene status. The receptor comes from a man in his thirties or forties who had been exposed to COVID-19. Sequenced input: PBMCs or T cells enriched from blood (not recorded which). The CDR3 region is CASSKDIGGTGGGKGYGYTF. The CDR3, as DNA: TGTGCCAGCAGCAAAGATATCGGAGGGACAGGGGGCGGGAAAGGCTATGGCTACACCTTC.